The 12 T cell receptor beta chains listed next were all sequenced from one sample in a study of blood T cells in healthy people across ages. For the second PCR, which ran for about 7 to 12 cycles, a sample-barcoded 5' primer and a J-beta primer mix were used. MiXCR was run by TCRdb on the 5' RACE reads, yielding one entry per CDR3 protein. The sample includes about 620,000 distinct CDR3 sequences, over 20% of them seen just once. The sequencing sample was made of blood. All receptors come from a man aged 70-80 years in good health.

V and J are TRBV21-1 and TRBJ1-1; the table calls TRBD1, which could not be checked here. TRBV21-1 is termed a pseudogene. The CDR3 length is 14 residues. In DNA form, the CDR3 reads TGTGCCAGCCCGGGACAGGGGTTGGACACTGAAGCTTTCTTT. This encodes CASPGQGLDTEAFF.

This clonotype was seen a handful of times. The chain links TRBV2 to TRBJ1-1; D is unresolved. Germline assignment: CDR1 SNHLY and CDR2 FYNNEI. This CDR3 spans 14 amino acids. V was clipped by 0 bases and J by 4 bases, with 9 bases between them. The CDR3 coding sequence is TGTGCCAGCAGTGAAGCGGAGGGAAGCACTGAAGCTTTCTTT. Its protein product is CASSEAEGSTEAFF.

The rearrangement joins TRBV10-3 to TRBJ2-5; D perhaps matches TRBD2 (5 bases). The CDR3 spans 15 residues. CDR1 is ENHRY, CDR2 SYGVKD, per germline. Trimming removed 3 bases from V and 0 bases from J, with 11 bases in between. This CDR3 is CAISDSQRNQETQYF. In nucleotides, the CDR3 is TGTGCCATCAGTGATTCCCAGCGGAACCAAGAGACCCAGTACTTC.

As DNA, the CDR3 is TGTGCCAGCAGGGGACGTGCTACTGAAGCTTTCTTT. This gives the protein CASRGRATEAFF. The rearrangement joins TRBV6-5 to TRBJ1-1; tentative D call: TRBD1 (5 bases). Germline V lookup: CDR1 MNHEY, CDR2 SVGAGI. Trimming cost V 6 bases and J 5 bases, with 10 bases left between them. This CDR3 spans 12 amino acids.

There are a few counts of this clonotype. The chain is built from TRBV4-1 and TRBJ2-2; 8 nucleotides align to TRBD2. Trimming cost V 3 bases and J 5 bases; bases outside gene matches: 5. The CDR3 totals 15 residues. Germline V CDR1 and CDR2: MGHRA, YSYEKL. CDR3 in amino acids: CASSQQTGGTGELFF. Here the CDR3 DNA reads TGCGCCAGCAGCCAGCAAACGGGGGGGACCGGGGAGCTGTTTTTT.

This clonotype appeared a few times. The chain employs TRBV18 and TRBJ2-5, with 9 bases that match TRBD1. This CDR3 contains 15 residues. V lost 2 bases and J lost 7; bases outside the gene matches: 8. Germline CDR1 KGHSH, CDR2 LQKENI. In DNA, the CDR3 is TGTGCCAGCTCACCAACACAGGGGGCAAGAGGGACCCAGTACTTC. This gives the protein CASSPTQGARGTQYF.

The rearrangement joins TRBV28 to TRBJ2-2, with D hard to call. CDR3 length: 12 amino acids. CDR1 MDHEN and CDR2 SYDVKM come from the germline V gene. V was trimmed by 11 bases and J by 8 bases, leaving 15 bases between them. The CDR3 spells CAQLTNAGELFF. DNA for the CDR3: TGTGCCCAGCTTACGAATGCAGGGGAGCTGTTTTTT.

V and J are TRBV7-9 and TRBJ2-7, with no clear D. The V gene lost 1 base and the J gene lost 3 bases, with 13 bases spanning the gap. This CDR3 is 15 amino acids long. The germline V gene encodes CDR1 SEHNR and CDR2 FQNEAQ (reference sequence). CDR3 nucleotides: TGTGCCAGCAGCTTAGGGCAGAATATTATCTACGAGCAGTACTTC. Its translation is CASSLGQNIIYEQYF.

The chain has TRBV18 and TRBJ1-2, with D possibly TRBD1 on 6 matching bases. This CDR3 is 15 amino acids long. CDR1 and CDR2 from the germline V gene are KGHSH and LQKENI. Trimming removed 4 bases from V and 2 bases from J, with 14 bases in between. The CDR3 reads CASSLRQDQNYGYTF. For the CDR3, the DNA is TGTGCCAGCTCACTCCGACAGGACCAAAACTATGGCTACACCTTC.

The chain links TRBV2 to TRBJ2-7, with TRBD1 identical over 9 bases. Germline trimming cut 7 bases from V and 8 bases from J; bases unmatched to any gene: 9. The V gene's germline CDR1 is SNHLY and CDR2 FYNNEI. This CDR3 comprises 13 residues. The CDR3 is CASKGTGSSKQYF. CDR3 nucleotide sequence: TGTGCCAGCAAAGGGACAGGGTCTTCCAAGCAGTACTTC.

This clonotype was detected only a few times. V is TRBV7-2 and J is TRBJ1-1, with a weak D call TRBD1 (5 bases). The CDR3 extends over 13 amino acids. Per the germline V gene, CDR1 is SGHTA and CDR2 is FQGNSA. The V and J ends lost 3 bases and 7 bases respectively, with 12 bases between them. The CDR3 region is CASSFYGGNEAFF. The CDR3 region has the DNA TGTGCCAGCAGCTTTTATGGGGGAAATGAAGCTTTCTTT.

V and J are TRBV18 and TRBJ1-4, with no clear D. Germline V lookup: CDR1 KGHSH, CDR2 LQKENI. The CDR3 sequence is 16 residues long. V lost 2 bases and J 5 bases, leaving 15 bases between the germline ends. CDR3 sequence: CASSPANGVSNEKLFF. CDR3 DNA sequence: TGTGCCAGCTCACCAGCTAACGGAGTCTCAAATGAAAAACTGTTTTTT.